These T cell receptor beta chains were read from a single sample in a study of blood T cell repertoires in COVID-19. TCRdb's copy holds only in-frame clones and misses some; the assay was immunoSEQ multiplex PCR. Counted here are 390,000 or so clones, around 90% occurring once; the ten biggest clones make up about 2.9%. The sample was peripheral blood. Receptors were obtained from a woman in her twenties or thirties with COVID-19, enrolled during active disease. The CDR3 runs from the conserved cysteine through the conserved F or W. The D gene is left open where the match is weak. Expanded clones are given a class, and other clones once, few, many or no size at all.

>TRBJ2-1|TRBD2|-|TRBV7-2
TGTGCCAGCAGCCCGGGACTAGCGGGAGTTCTTGGCAATGAGCAGTTCTTC
CASSPGLAGVLGNEQFF
>TRBJ2-7|TRBD1|-|TRBV3-1/TRBV3-2
TGTGCCAGCAGCCAAGGGTTTACAGGGGCGCGAGTAAATGAGCAGTACTTC
CASSQGFTGARVNEQYF
>TRBJ1-2|TRBD1|-|TRBV5-5
TGTGCCAGCAGCTTATCGGACAGGGGGTTATATGGCTACACCTTC
CASSLSDRGLYGYTF
>TRBJ2-7|TRBD2|-|TRBV18
TGTGCCAGCTCACCACGCCGGGGAGGGAGCTCCTACGAGCAGTACTTC
CASSPRRGGSSYEQYF
>TRBJ2-5|-|-|TRBV5-6
TGTGCCAGCAGCTTGGCAGGGAGGCGGGAGACCCAGTACTTC
CASSLAGRRETQYF
>TRBJ2-1|-|once|TRBV24-1
TGTGCCACCAGTGATTCCCTTGGCGGGGGCCCCTACAATGAGCAGTTCTTC
CATSDSLGGGPYNEQFF
>TRBJ1-4|TRBD1|few|TRBV19
TGTGCCAGTAGTATGCTGGGACAGACAAATGAAAAACTGTTTTTT
CASSMLGQTNEKLFF
>TRBJ2-6|-|-|TRBV19
TGTGCCAGTAGTGGCGCCGGAGGGGTTTCTGGGGCCAACGTCCTGACTTTC
CASSGAGGVSGANVLTF
>TRBJ2-2|-|-|TRBV18
TGTGCCAGCTCTCAGGGGCAGACCGGGGAGCTGTTTTTT
CASSQGQTGELFF
>TRBJ2-7|-|-|TRBV11-2
TGTGCCAGCAGCTTAGGGCGGGAGCAGTACTTC
CASSLGREQYF
>TRBJ1-5|TRBD1|few|TRBV6-5
TGTGCCAGCAGGTGGACAGGTGACAATCAGCCCCAGCATTTT
CASRWTGDNQPQHF
>TRBJ1-2|TRBD1|-|TRBV5-1
TGCGCCAGCAGCTTGAGCCGGGACAGGGGGCCCTGGGGCTATGGCTACACCTTC
CASSLSRDRGPWGYGYTF
>TRBJ2-5|-|-|TRBV5-1
TGCGCCAGCAGCTCGTGGACACACCAAGAGACCCAGTACTTC
CASSSWTHQETQYF
>TRBJ2-2|TRBD2|-|TRBV7-9
TGTGCCAGCAGCGTACGGGGGACTAGCGCTGGGGAGCTGTTTTTT
CASSVRGTSAGELFF
>TRBJ1-5|-|-|TRBV3-1/TRBV3-2
TGTGCCAGCAGCCAAGACAGGGCGGCTCAGCCCCAGCATTTT
CASSQDRAAQPQHF
>TRBJ2-1|TRBD2|-|TRBV2
TGTGCCAGCAGAGGGGGGACTAGCTCGTACTACAATGAGCAGTTCTTC
CASRGGTSSYYNEQFF
>TRBJ2-5|-|-|TRBV18
TGTGCCAGCTCACCGGCCGCGGTCCAAGAGACCCAGTACTTC
CASSPAAVQETQYF
>TRBJ1-2|-|-|TRBV5-5
TGTGCCAGCAGCTTGGAGGGTATTACACAGGGTCCCTATGGCTACACCTTC
CASSLEGITQGPYGYTF
>TRBJ1-6|-|-|TRBV27
TGTGCCAGCAGTTTAGGCAGGGTGGGTGCGTATAATTCACCCCTCCACTTT
CASSLGRVGAYNSPLHF
>TRBJ2-1|TRBD1|-|TRBV5-4
TGTGCCAGCAGCCGCGGGACAGGGGGCCACAATGAGCAGTTCTTC
CASSRGTGGHNEQFF
>TRBJ2-7|-|-|TRBV10-1
TGCGCCAGCAGTGGGACAGGTTCGGGACTCTACGAGCAGTACTTC
CASSGTGSGLYEQYF
>TRBJ2-3|-|-|TRBV5-4
TGTGCCAGCAGCTTGGTAGGGGGTCGCGATACGCAGTATTTT
CASSLVGGRDTQYF
>TRBJ2-3|TRBD2|-|TRBV19
TGTGCCAGTAGGAAGACTAGCTACCTCACAGATACGCAGTATTTT
CASRKTSYLTDTQYF
>TRBJ1-5|TRBD1|-|TRBV10-3
TGTGCCATCAGCGGACAGGGGGGAGAACAGCCCCAGCATTTT
CAISGQGGEQPQHF